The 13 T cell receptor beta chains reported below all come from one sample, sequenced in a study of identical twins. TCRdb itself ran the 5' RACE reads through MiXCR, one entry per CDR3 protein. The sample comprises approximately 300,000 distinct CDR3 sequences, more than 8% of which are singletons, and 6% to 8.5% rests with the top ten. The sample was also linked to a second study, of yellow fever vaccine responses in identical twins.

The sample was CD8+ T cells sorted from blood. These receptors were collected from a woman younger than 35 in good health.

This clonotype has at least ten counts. CDR3 residues: CATSDLGLAGYNEQFF. The CDR3 nucleotides read TGTGCCACCAGTGACCTCGGACTAGCGGGCTACAATGAGCAGTTCTTC. V is TRBV24-1 and J is TRBJ2-1; TRBD2 aligns across 11 bases. The CDR3 has 16 amino acids. J was trimmed by 3 bases and V by 4 bases; bases with no gene match: 4. Germline CDR1 is KGHDR and CDR2 is SFDVKD.

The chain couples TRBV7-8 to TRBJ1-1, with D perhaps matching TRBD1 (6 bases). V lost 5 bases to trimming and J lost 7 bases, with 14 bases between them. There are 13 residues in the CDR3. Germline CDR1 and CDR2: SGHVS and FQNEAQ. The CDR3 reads CASSPFRGIEAFF. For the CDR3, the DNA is TGTGCCAGCAGCCCGTTCAGGGGTATTGAAGCTTTCTTT.

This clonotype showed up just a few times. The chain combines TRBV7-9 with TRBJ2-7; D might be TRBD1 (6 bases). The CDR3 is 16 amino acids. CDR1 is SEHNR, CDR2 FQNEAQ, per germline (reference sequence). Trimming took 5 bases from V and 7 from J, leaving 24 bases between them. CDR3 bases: TGTGCCAGCAGCACACACCGGGACACAAACGGGCGTGAGCAGTACTTC. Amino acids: CASSTHRDTNGREQYF.

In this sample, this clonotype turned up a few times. This CDR3 is CASRDTLADNEQFF. As DNA, the CDR3 is TGTGCCAGCAGAGACACGCTAGCCGACAATGAGCAGTTCTTC. The chain combines TRBV6-2 or TRBV6-3 with TRBJ2-1, with D possibly TRBD2 on 5 matching bases. The CDR3 is made up of 14 amino acids. Per the germline V gene, CDR1 is MNHEY and CDR2 is SVGEGT. V shed 6 bases and J shed 5 bases, with 14 bases lying between them.

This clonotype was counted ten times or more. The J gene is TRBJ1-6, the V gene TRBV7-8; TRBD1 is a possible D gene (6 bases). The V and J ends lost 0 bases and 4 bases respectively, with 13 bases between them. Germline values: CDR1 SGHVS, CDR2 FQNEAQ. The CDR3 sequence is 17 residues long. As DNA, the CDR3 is TGTGCCAGCAGCTTAGCGATGGGTACAGGGTATAATTCACCCCTCCACTTT. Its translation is CASSLAMGTGYNSPLHF.

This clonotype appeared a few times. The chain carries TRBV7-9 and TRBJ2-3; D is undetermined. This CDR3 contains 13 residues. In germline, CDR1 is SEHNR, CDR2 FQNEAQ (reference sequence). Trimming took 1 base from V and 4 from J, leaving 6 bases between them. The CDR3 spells CASSLESSDTQYF. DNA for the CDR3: TGTGCCAGCAGCTTAGAGTCGTCAGATACGCAGTATTTT.

The CDR3 DNA is TGCGCCAGCAGCGCCCAGTCCTACAATGAGCAGTTCTTC. Its protein product is CASSAQSYNEQFF. This rearrangement joins TRBV4-3 to TRBJ2-1; D gene unclear. Trimming took 5 bases from V and 1 from J, leaving 6 bases between them. Germline V lookup: CDR1 LGHNA, CDR2 YSLEER. This CDR3 has 13 residues.

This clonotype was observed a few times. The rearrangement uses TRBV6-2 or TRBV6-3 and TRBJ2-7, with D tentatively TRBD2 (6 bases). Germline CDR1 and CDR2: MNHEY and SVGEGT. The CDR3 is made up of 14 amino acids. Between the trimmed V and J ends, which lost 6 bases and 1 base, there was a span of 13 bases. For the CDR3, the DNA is TGTGCCAGCAGCATGATGGGGGGATCCTACGAGCAGTACTTC. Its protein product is CASSMMGGSYEQYF.

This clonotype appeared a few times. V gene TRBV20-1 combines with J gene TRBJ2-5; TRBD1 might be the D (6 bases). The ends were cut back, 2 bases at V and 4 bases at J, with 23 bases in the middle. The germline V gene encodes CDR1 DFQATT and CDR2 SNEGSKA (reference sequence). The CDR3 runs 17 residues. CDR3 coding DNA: TGCAGTGCTAGAAGATTTCAGGGGTCGATCGGACTAGAGACCCAGTACTTC. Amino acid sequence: CSARRFQGSIGLETQYF.

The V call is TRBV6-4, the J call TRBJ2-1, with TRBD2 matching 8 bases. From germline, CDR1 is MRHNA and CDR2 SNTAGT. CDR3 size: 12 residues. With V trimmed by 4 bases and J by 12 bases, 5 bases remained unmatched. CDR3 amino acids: CASSGLAGRQFF. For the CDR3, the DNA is TGTGCCAGCAGTGGGTTAGCGGGGCGGCAGTTCTTC.

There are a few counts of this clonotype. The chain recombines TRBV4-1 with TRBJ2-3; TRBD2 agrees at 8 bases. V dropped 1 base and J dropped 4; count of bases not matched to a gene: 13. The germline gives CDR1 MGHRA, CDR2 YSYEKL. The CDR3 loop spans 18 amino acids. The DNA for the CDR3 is TGCGCCAGCAGCCAAGTGCACGTGGGCGGGGGGTCCTCAGATACGCAGTATTTT. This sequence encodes CASSQVHVGGGSSDTQYF.

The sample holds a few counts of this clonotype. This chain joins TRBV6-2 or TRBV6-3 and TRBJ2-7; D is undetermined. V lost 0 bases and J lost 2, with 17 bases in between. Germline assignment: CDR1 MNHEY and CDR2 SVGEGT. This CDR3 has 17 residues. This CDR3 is CASSYSPDDAGPYEQYF. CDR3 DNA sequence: TGTGCCAGCAGTTACTCGCCAGACGACGCCGGGCCCTACGAGCAGTACTTC.

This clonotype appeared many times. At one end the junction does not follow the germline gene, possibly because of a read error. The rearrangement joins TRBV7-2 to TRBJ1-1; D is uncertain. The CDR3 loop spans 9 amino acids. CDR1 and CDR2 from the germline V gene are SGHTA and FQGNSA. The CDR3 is CASSSPSIF. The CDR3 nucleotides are TGTGCCAGCAGCTCGCCGTCGATCTTT.